Listed here are 24 T cell receptor beta chains from one sample, sequenced in a study of cytomegalovirus exposure and HLA in healthy donors. The PCR contained 60 Vbeta and 13 Jbeta primers. Clones were sequenced by immunoSEQ multiplex PCR, and TCRdb holds only the in-frame ones, with some missing. The table includes 70,000 or so clones, around 78% detected once. The sequenced sample was PBMCs. Receptor source: a man between 18 and 29 years old in good health and CMV-seropositive.

V gene TRBV10-1 combines with J gene TRBJ1-2; tentatively, D is TRBD1 (6 bases). CDR3 length: 16 residues. Germline V CDR1 and CDR2: WNHNN, SYGVQD (reference sequence). V dropped 0 bases and J dropped 3 bases, with 14 bases sitting between them. CDR3 residues: CASSESPSGVYYGYTF. DNA of the CDR3: TGCGCCAGCAGTGAGTCTCCATCAGGGGTCTACTATGGCTACACCTTC.

The genes are TRBV30 and TRBJ2-7, with TRBD1 matching 9 bases. The germline V gene encodes CDR1 GTSNPN and CDR2 SVGIG (reference sequence). The CDR3 runs 15 residues. With 4 bases clipped from V and 5 bases from J, the junction kept 12 bases outside the gene matches. The CDR3 DNA reads as TGTGCCTGGATGGGACAGGGCCTGGGGATCCACGAGCAGTACTTC. Translation: CAWMGQGLGIHEQYF.

The chain is built from TRBV30 and TRBJ2-2; 7 bases line up with TRBD1. V lost 1 base and J lost 4; bases outside the gene matches: 3. The CDR3 has 14 amino acids. CDR1 is GTSNPN and CDR2 is SVGIG in the germline V gene (reference sequence). The CDR3 bases are TGTGCCTGGAGTGGGACAGGTCCCACCGGGGAGCTGTTTTTT. Translated: CAWSGTGPTGELFF.

This clone was found a few times. The rearrangement uses TRBV7-9 and TRBJ2-1, with D perhaps TRBD2 (7 bases). The V gene lost 2 bases and the J gene lost 0 bases, with 14 bases spanning the gap. Germline assignment: CDR1 SEHNR and CDR2 FQNEAQ (reference sequence). CDR3 size: 17 residues. The CDR3 DNA reads as TGTGCCAGCAGCTTATGGGGGCGGGGGAGCTCCTACAATGAGCAGTTCTTC. It translates to CASSLWGRGSSYNEQFF.

This clone has a single count. The V gene is TRBV6-5, the J gene TRBJ2-5, with D uncertain. The ends were cut back, 6 bases at V and 4 bases at J, with 15 bases in the middle. Germline-derived CDR1 and CDR2 are MNHEY and SVGAGI. The CDR3 sequence is 14 residues long. Written as DNA, the CDR3 is TGTGCCAGCAGCCTTTCTTTTGTCGGAGAGACCCAGTACTTC. It is translated as CASSLSFVGETQYF.

This chain links TRBV10-1 with TRBJ1-1; a possible D gene is TRBD1 (5 bases). V lost 3 bases and J 2 bases, leaving 13 bases between the germline ends. This CDR3 contains 15 residues. The V gene's germline CDR1 is WNHNN and CDR2 SYGVQD (reference sequence). CDR3 sequence reads: CASSEGGQGNTEAFF. The CDR3, as DNA: TGCGCCAGCAGTGAAGGTGGGCAGGGAAACACTGAAGCTTTCTTT.

CDR3 residues: CAWSSGTGVDEQYF. Here the CDR3 DNA reads TGTGCCTGGAGTAGCGGGACTGGGGTTGACGAGCAGTACTTC. The J gene is TRBJ2-7, the V gene TRBV30; 7 nucleotides match TRBD2. This CDR3 is 14 amino acids long. V shed 2 bases, J shed 5 bases, and the junction held 9 bases outside the gene matches. Germline values: CDR1 GTSNPN, CDR2 SVGIG (reference sequence). The entire variable domain, with the rest obtained from reference TRBV30 and TRBJ2-7, is as follows: SQTIHQWPATLVQPVGSPLSLECTVEGTSNPNLYWYRQAAGRGLQLLFYSVGIGQISSEVPQNLSASRPQDRQFILSSKKLLLSDSGFYLCAWSSGTGVDEQYFGPGTRLTVT.

This chain joins TRBV4-1 and TRBJ2-7, with 10 bases that match TRBD2. Per germline, CDR1 MGHRA and CDR2 YSYEKL. The CDR3 sequence is 14 residues long. The junction had 5 bases not matched to a gene; V was cut back by 4 bases and J by 5 bases. The DNA of the CDR3 is TGCGCCAGCAGCCTACTAGCGGGGACGAACGAGCAGTACTTC. This translates into CASSLLAGTNEQYF.

This rearrangement joins TRBV15 to TRBJ2-5, with 8 bases that match TRBD1. CDR1 is LNHNV and CDR2 is YYDKDF in the germline V gene (reference sequence). There are 15 residues in the CDR3. V dropped 4 bases and J dropped 2; count of bases not matched to a gene: 6. CDR3 in amino acids: CATSMQDRVQETQYF. The CDR3 coding sequence is TGTGCCACCAGCATGCAGGACAGGGTACAAGAGACCCAGTACTTC.

This chain connects TRBV19 to TRBJ1-1; TRBD1 is a possible D gene (5 bases). The V end lost 3 bases, the J end lost 7 bases, and 12 bases lay between the germline ends. Per the germline V gene, CDR1 is LNHDA and CDR2 is SQIVND (reference sequence). The CDR3 spans 13 residues. CDR3 loop: CASSIWGVGEAFF. The CDR3 DNA reads as TGTGCCAGTAGTATCTGGGGGGTTGGTGAAGCTTTCTTT.

The CDR3 DNA is TGTGCCTGGAGTGTAATTAGTCAAGAGACCCAGTACTTC. Translation: CAWSVISQETQYF. The chain recombines TRBV30 with TRBJ2-5, with unresolved D. V was clipped by 0 bases and J by 2 bases, with 7 bases between them. This CDR3 contains 13 residues. Germline V gene data show CDR1 as GTSNPN and CDR2 as SVGIG (reference sequence).

This chain connects TRBV6-1 to TRBJ2-1; 8 bases fit TRBD2. Trimming removed 4 bases from V and 2 bases from J; junction bases left unmatched: 4. This CDR3 is built from 15 residues. CDR1 MNHNS and CDR2 SASEGT come from the germline V gene. The CDR3 sequence is CASSVQRGPYNEQFF. CDR3 nucleotides: TGTGCCAGCAGTGTGCAGCGGGGGCCCTACAATGAGCAGTTCTTC.

This rearrangement joins TRBV2 to TRBJ2-3; the match to TRBD2 covers 9 bases. J gave up 9 bases and V 10 bases, and 14 bases lay outside the gene matches. The germline V gene has CDR1 SNHLY and CDR2 FYNNEI. CDR3 size: 14 residues. This CDR3 reads CATKGAGGGDTQYF. The CDR3 nucleotides are TGTGCCACTAAAGGAGCGGGAGGCGGCGACACGCAGTATTTT.

This clone turned up a few times. The chain couples TRBV30 to TRBJ1-1, with 8 positions matching TRBD1. Germline CDR1 reads GTSNPN; CDR2 reads SVGIG (reference sequence). CDR3 length: 13 amino acids. J lost 8 bases, V lost 2 bases, and 7 bases had no gene match. The CDR3 sequence: CAWSLGQDLEAFF. The CDR3 nucleotides read TGTGCCTGGAGTTTGGGACAGGACCTCGAAGCTTTCTTT.

The chain is built from TRBV29-1 and TRBJ1-1; no reliable D call. The V end lost 3 bases, the J end lost 10 bases, and 9 bases lay between the germline ends. CDR1 is SQVTM, CDR2 ANQGSEA, per germline. There are 10 residues in the CDR3. CDR3 sequence (DNA): TGCAGCGTTGAGGGCAGTGGAGCTTTCTTT. As protein: CSVEGSGAFF.

This chain joins TRBV30 and TRBJ1-4; a weak D match, TRBD1 (6 bases). V shed 0 bases and J shed 8 bases, with 13 bases lying between them. Germline CDR1 is GTSNPN and CDR2 is SVGIG (reference sequence). This CDR3 has 14 amino acids. CDR3 sequence reads: CAWSVFQGQEKLFF. In DNA form, the CDR3 reads TGTGCCTGGAGTGTCTTCCAGGGGCAAGAAAAACTGTTTTTT.

In this sample, this clone turned up a few times. The chain carries TRBV6-1 and TRBJ2-1; 10 nucleotides line up with TRBD2. Germline CDR1 is MNHNS and CDR2 is SASEGT. Trimming removed 4 bases from V and 3 bases from J; junction bases left unmatched: 3. This CDR3 spans 15 amino acids. The CDR3 bases are TGTGCCAGCAGTGTAGCGGGGGGTGACTACAATGAGCAGTTCTTC. Residues: CASSVAGGDYNEQFF.

The chain couples TRBV27 to TRBJ1-2, with D possibly TRBD1 on 6 matching bases. This CDR3 has 13 amino acids. The germline gives CDR1 MNHEY, CDR2 SMNVEV (reference sequence). Trimming left V 8 bases short and J 7 bases short, with 17 bases between. CDR3 in amino acids: CASGLKNRVGYTF. CDR3 in DNA: TGTGCCAGCGGACTGAAAAACAGGGTTGGCTACACCTTC.

Many counts were recorded for this clone. The chain has TRBV10-1 and TRBJ1-2; D remains unclear. The CDR3 is 14 residues long. CDR1 and CDR2 from the germline V gene are WNHNN and SYGVQD (reference sequence). With 5 bases removed from V and 1 base from J, the gap between germline ends came to 11 bases. The CDR3 spells CASSSTGDNYGYTF. The CDR3 nucleotides are TGCGCCAGCAGTAGCACCGGGGATAACTATGGCTACACCTTC.

The rearrangement uses TRBV6-5 and TRBJ1-4, with 11 bases lining up with TRBD1. CDR3 length equals 15 residues. Germline CDR1 is MNHEY and CDR2 is SVGAGI. With 6 bases clipped from V and 2 bases from J, the junction kept 2 bases outside the gene matches. CDR3 region: CASRDRGPTNEKLFF. As DNA, the CDR3 is TGTGCCAGCAGGGACAGGGGGCCGACTAATGAAAAACTGTTTTTT.

This clone was found once. Here the CDR3 reads CASRSGQDPSYEQYF. The CDR3 region has the DNA TGTGCCAGCAGATCGGGACAGGACCCCTCCTACGAGCAGTACTTC. This chain uses TRBV6-1 with TRBJ2-7; TRBD1 agrees at 8 bases. The germline gives CDR1 MNHNS, CDR2 SASEGT. CDR3 length: 15 residues. The ends lost 6 bases at V and 0 bases at J; junction bases unmatched: 7.

The chain couples TRBV28 to TRBJ2-7; 8 bases fit TRBD1. V lost 6 bases, J lost 5 bases, and 12 bases stayed unmatched. Germline V lookup: CDR1 MDHEN, CDR2 SYDVKM. This CDR3 is built from 15 residues. The CDR3 loop is CASRFPRQGFNEQYF. CDR3 sequence (DNA): TGTGCCAGCAGATTCCCAAGACAGGGGTTTAACGAGCAGTACTTC.

This clone has a count of ten or more. The CDR3 spells CATSPGHREEQFF. CDR3 in DNA: TGTGCCACCAGCCCCGGACACAGGGAAGAGCAGTTCTTC. This chain links TRBV15 with TRBJ2-1; tentatively, D is TRBD1 (6 bases). Germline CDR1 is LNHNV and CDR2 is YYDKDF (reference sequence). The CDR3 covers 13 residues. The V and J ends lost 5 bases and 10 bases respectively, with 15 bases between them.

To note about this clone: Since no conserved phenylalanine or tryptophan closes the CDR3, a read error is the likely cause. The chain has TRBV14 and TRBJ1-2; 10 nucleotides agree with TRBD1. The V gene end was trimmed by 5 bases and the J gene end by 6 bases; junction bases not matched to a gene: 3. This CDR3 has 13 amino acids. Germline V CDR1 and CDR2: SGHDN, FVKESK. DNA for the CDR3: TGTGCCAGCAGCGCCGGGACAGGGGATGGCTACACCGTC. The encoded protein is CASSAGTGDGYTV.